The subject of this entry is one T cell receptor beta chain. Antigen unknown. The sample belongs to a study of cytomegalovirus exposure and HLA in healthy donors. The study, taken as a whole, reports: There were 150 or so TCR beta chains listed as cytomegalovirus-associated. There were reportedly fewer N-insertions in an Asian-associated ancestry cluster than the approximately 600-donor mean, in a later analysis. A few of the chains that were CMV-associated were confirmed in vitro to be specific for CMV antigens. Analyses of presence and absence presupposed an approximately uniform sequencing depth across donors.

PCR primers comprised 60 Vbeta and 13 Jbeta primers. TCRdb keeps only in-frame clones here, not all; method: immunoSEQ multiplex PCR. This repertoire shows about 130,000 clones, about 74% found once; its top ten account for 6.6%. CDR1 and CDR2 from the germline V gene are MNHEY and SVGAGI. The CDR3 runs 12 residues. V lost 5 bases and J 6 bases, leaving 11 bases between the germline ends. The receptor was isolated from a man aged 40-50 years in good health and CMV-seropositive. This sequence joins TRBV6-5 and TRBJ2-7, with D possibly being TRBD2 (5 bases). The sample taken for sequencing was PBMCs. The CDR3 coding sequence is TGTGCCAGCAGTCCCTTGGGGAGCGAGCAGTACTTC. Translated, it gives CASSPLGSEQYF.